The 32 T cell receptor beta chains below come from one sample, sequenced in a study of human T cells and chemical hapten exposure. The time point was: pre-sensitization, week 0. Treatment described: therapeutic diphenylcyclopropenone sensitization with weekly scalp DPC. The starting material, unfractionated whole blood, was used for total RNA extraction. TCRdb ran MiXCR on the RACE reads and lists one entry per CDR3 protein. This table holds just under 35,000 distinct CDR3 sequences, about 9.3% found once. The sequencing here drew on whole blood, taken in connection with sensitization to the hapten diphenylcyclopropenone (DPC). These receptors originate from a man aged 50 to 59 with alopecia areata. Some clones in this sample may be carry-over from other donors' samples.

This clonotype was seen a handful of times. The chain links TRBV12-3 or TRBV12-4 to TRBJ2-7; 8 bases line up with TRBD1. J lost 2 bases, V lost 5 bases, and 8 bases had no gene match. The CDR3 totals 15 residues. CDR3 DNA sequence: TGTGCCAGCAGTCCCCGGGGACAGGAAACCTACGAGCAGTACTTC. Its translation is CASSPRGQETYEQYF.

This clonotype was seen a few times. Mismatch with germline at one junction end may stem from a read error. The rearrangement links TRBV28 to TRBJ1-2, with TRBD1 matching over 7 bases. The CDR3 is 11 amino acids. Germline V gives CDR1 MDHEN, CDR2 SYDVKM. Here the CDR3 reads CASSSGTAHSF. In DNA, the CDR3 is TGTGCCAGCAGTTCCGGGACAGCCCATTCCTTC.

This clonotype came up a few times. The CDR3 DNA reads as TGCGCCAGCAGCCAAGATACGGGAGGATTCTACAATGAGCAGTTCTTC. This codes for CASSQDTGGFYNEQFF. V and J are TRBV4-3 and TRBJ2-1, with 7 bases fitting TRBD2. The CDR3 is 16 amino acids. Trimming removed 0 bases from V and 3 bases from J; junction bases left unmatched: 5. The germline CDR1 and CDR2 sequences are LGHNA and YSLEER.

The sample holds many counts of this clonotype. The genes are TRBV7-9 and TRBJ1-1; D is unclear. Germline V lookup: CDR1 SEHNR, CDR2 FQNEAQ (reference sequence). The CDR3 extends over 15 amino acids. V shed 9 bases and J shed 6 bases, with 23 bases lying between them. Written as DNA, the CDR3 is TGTGCCAGTCAGGCGGTTACACTGGTCGGCCCTGAAGCTTTCTTT. It codes for CASQAVTLVGPEAFF.

This clonotype was seen at least ten times. This chain joins TRBV7-2 and TRBJ1-2; D perhaps matches TRBD1 (6 bases). V was shortened by 3 bases and J by 3 bases, with 8 bases between the two germline ends. Germline lookup yields CDR1 SGHTA and CDR2 FQGNSA. The CDR3 runs 13 residues. This CDR3 is CASSLNRDYGYTF. In DNA form, the CDR3 reads TGTGCCAGCAGCTTGAACAGGGACTATGGCTACACCTTC.

V usage is TRBV29-1 and J usage is TRBJ1-2, with D possibly being TRBD1 (5 bases). There are 11 residues in the CDR3. V was cut by 4 bases and J by 7 bases, with 10 bases left in between. CDR1 and CDR2 (germline): SQVTM, ANQGSEA. The chain's CDR3 is CSVVEGVGYTF. In DNA, the CDR3 is TGCAGCGTTGTAGAAGGGGTTGGCTACACCTTC. Variable domain in full (rest from reference TRBV29-1 and TRBJ1-2): SAVISQKPSRDICQRGTSLTIQCQVDSQVTMMFWYRQQPGQSLTLIATANQGSEATYESGFVIDKFPISRPNLTFSTLTVSNMSPEDSSIYLCSVVEGVGYTFGSGTRLTVV.

On this clonotype itself: This may be a read error: a much more frequent sequence differs by one nucleotide. This chain uses TRBV30 with TRBJ2-6; no clear D gene. The CDR3 consists of 16 residues. The germline V gene has CDR1 GTSNPN and CDR2 SVGIG (reference sequence). The CDR3 region has the DNA TGTGGCTGTTCGTGGCAGTCTCTCTCTGGGGCCAACGTCCTGACTTTC. It translates to CGCSWQSLSGANVLTF.

CDR3 sequence: CASSLALDRGTYEQYF. For the CDR3, the DNA is TGCGCCAGCAGCTTGGCCCTGGACAGGGGAACCTACGAGCAGTACTTC. The V gene is TRBV5-1, the J gene TRBJ2-7; 9 bases line up with TRBD1. CDR3 length equals 16 residues. Germline V CDR1 and CDR2: SGHRS, YFSETQ. The V and J ends lost 0 bases and 2 bases, in that order; junction bases with no gene match: 6.

This clonotype was counted at least ten times. The V call is TRBV3-1, the J call TRBJ1-2; a weak D match, TRBD1 (5 bases). This CDR3 is 14 amino acids long. V lost 4 bases and J lost 6, with 15 bases in between. Germline loops: CDR1 LGHDT, CDR2 YNNKEL (reference sequence). The CDR3 sequence: CASSPRDQADGYTF. CDR3 bases: TGTGCCAGCAGCCCACGGGACCAGGCCGATGGCTACACCTTC. The full variable domain, with the rest looked up from reference TRBV3-1 and TRBJ1-2, is DTAVSQTPKYLVTQMGNDKSIKCEQNLGHDTMYWYKQDSKKFLKIMFSYNNKELIINETVPNRFSPKSPDKAHLNLHINSLELGDSAVYFCASSPRDQADGYTFGSGTRLTVV.

Many counts were recorded for this clonotype. The gene calls are TRBV6-2 or TRBV6-3 and TRBJ2-7, with a possible D match to TRBD1 (5 bases). The germline V gene has CDR1 MNHEY and CDR2 SVGEGT. The CDR3 extends over 13 amino acids. Trimming stripped 5 bases from V and 3 bases from J, with 11 bases between. CDR3 sequence: CASSLQGLYEQYF. The CDR3 DNA reads as TGTGCCAGCAGTCTTCAGGGTCTCTACGAGCAGTACTTC.

The chain uses TRBV28 and TRBJ1-4; D ambiguous. V dropped 5 bases and J dropped 8 bases, with 12 bases sitting between them. CDR1 is MDHEN and CDR2 is SYDVKM in the germline V gene. CDR3 length equals 13 residues. Here the CDR3 reads CASSPFIGEKLFF. CDR3 DNA: TGTGCCAGCAGTCCCTTTATCGGGGAAAAACTGTTTTTT.

Ten or more counts support this clonotype. The gene calls are TRBV24-1 and TRBJ2-6, with TRBD1 matching 8 bases. This CDR3 comprises 18 residues. With 3 bases clipped from V and 0 bases from J, the junction kept 6 bases outside the gene matches. Germline CDR1 KGHDR, CDR2 SFDVKD. CDR3 sequence (DNA): TGTGCCACCAGTGATAGTGGACAGGGATTCTCTGGGGCCAACGTCCTGACTTTC. Amino acid sequence: CATSDSGQGFSGANVLTF.

This clonotype was seen at least ten times. CDR3 coding DNA: TGTGCCAGCAGTTACTCGATGACAGGGGTCACGCAGTATTTT. It codes for CASSYSMTGVTQYF. The chain carries TRBV6-5 and TRBJ2-3, with 8 positions matching TRBD1. Germline CDR1 is MNHEY and CDR2 is SVGAGI. The J segment lost 9 bases and the V segment lost 0 bases, leaving 5 bases of the junction unmatched. This CDR3 region has 14 residues.

Only a few counts were recorded for this clonotype. The chain carries TRBV7-2 and TRBJ2-1; 9 bases are shared with TRBD2. V lost 5 bases, J lost 3 bases, and 8 bases stayed unmatched. Germline values: CDR1 SGHTA, CDR2 FQGNSA. The CDR3 consists of 16 residues. Here the CDR3 reads CASSLEASGIYNEQFF. The CDR3 DNA is TGTGCCAGCAGCCTGGAGGCTAGCGGGATCTACAATGAGCAGTTCTTC. Using reference TRBV7-2 and TRBJ2-1 for the parts outside the CDR3, the full variable domain is GAGVSQSPSNKVTEKGKDVELRCDPISGHTALYWYRQSLGQGLEFLIYFQGNSAPDKSGLPSDRFSAERTGGSVSTLTIQRTQQEDSAVYLCASSLEASGIYNEQFFGPGTRLTVL.

The V gene is TRBV4-1, the J gene TRBJ2-2, with TRBD1 matching over 10 bases. This CDR3 is 16 amino acids long. Looked up from germline, CDR1 is MGHRA and CDR2 is YSYEKL. J gave up 4 bases and V 3 bases, and 5 bases lay outside the gene matches. The CDR3 loop reads CASSQATGGFTGELFF. The CDR3 DNA reads TGCGCCAGCAGCCAGGCGACAGGGGGCTTCACCGGGGAGCTGTTTTTT.

This clonotype was detected many times. This chain links TRBV7-9 with TRBJ1-2; D is uncertain. V shed 6 bases and J shed 1 base, with 15 bases lying between them. Per the germline V gene, CDR1 is SEHNR and CDR2 is FQNEAQ (reference sequence). The CDR3 covers 15 residues. The CDR3 nucleotides read TGTGCCAGCAGGCTTGAGGGCGAGGTTAACTATGGCTACACCTTC. It is translated as CASRLEGEVNYGYTF.

This clonotype was detected many times. The V and J genes are TRBV5-5 and TRBJ2-1, with 8 bases aligning to TRBD2. V was pared by 2 bases and J by 7 bases, with 17 bases of the junction left unmatched. The length of the CDR3 is 18 residues. The germline V gene encodes CDR1 SGHKS and CDR2 YYEKEE (reference sequence). In nucleotides, the CDR3 is TGTGCCAGCAGCTTAAATATGGTAGCGGGATCCAGACCGAATGAGCAGTTCTTC. Its protein is CASSLNMVAGSRPNEQFF.

Many counts were recorded for this clonotype. This rearrangement joins TRBV28 to TRBJ2-7; D is uncertain. V lost 3 bases and J lost 0, with 9 bases in between. CDR3 length equals 14 residues. Germline-derived CDR1 and CDR2 are MDHEN and SYDVKM. The CDR3: CASSFEDRSYEQYF. The CDR3 DNA sequence: TGTGCCAGCAGTTTTGAGGATCGCTCCTACGAGCAGTACTTC.

This chain uses TRBV28 with TRBJ1-5; D is ambiguous. V was trimmed by 2 bases and J by 7 bases, leaving 18 bases between them. The CDR3 sequence is 16 residues long. CDR1 and CDR2 (germline): MDHEN, SYDVKM. DNA of the CDR3: TGTGCCAGCAGTTTAATGGGTCGTTTCGTCGGACAGCCCCAGCATTTT. Protein product: CASSLMGRFVGQPQHF. The entire variable domain, with the rest obtained from reference TRBV28 and TRBJ1-5, is as follows: DVKVTQSSRYLVKRTGEKVFLECVQDMDHENMFWYRQDPGLGLRLIYFSYDVKMKEKGDIPEGYSVSREKKERFSLILESASTNQTSMYLCASSLMGRFVGQPQHFGDGTRLSIL.

This clonotype was seen more than once but under ten times. This rearrangement joins TRBV12-3 or TRBV12-4 to TRBJ1-5; no reliable D call. V was clipped by 8 bases and J by 1 base, with 9 bases between them. The CDR3 length is 13 residues. The CDR3 is CASAGGSNQPQHF. Written as DNA, the CDR3 is TGTGCCAGCGCGGGAGGGAGCAATCAGCCCCAGCATTTT.

Only a few counts were recorded for this clonotype. The V gene is TRBV18, the J gene TRBJ2-1; D possibly uses TRBD1 or TRBD2 (5 bases each). The length of the CDR3 is 14 residues. Germline CDR1 KGHSH, CDR2 LQKENI. The germline V and J ends were trimmed by 3 bases and 5 bases, with 11 bases remaining between them. Written as DNA, the CDR3 is TGTGCCAGCTCACCTCCGGGACGTAACAATGAGCAGTTCTTC. This encodes CASSPPGRNNEQFF.

This clonotype was recorded at least ten times. The rearrangement uses TRBV7-8 and TRBJ1-1; perhaps TRBD1 as D (6 bases). Germline V gives CDR1 SGHVS, CDR2 FQNEAQ. The length of the CDR3 is 16 residues. V lost 2 bases and J 5 bases, leaving 18 bases between the germline ends. In DNA form, the CDR3 reads TGTGCCAGCAGCTTATCCATTTCGGGGGGCAGGACTGAAGCTTTCTTT. The encoded protein is CASSLSISGGRTEAFF. Supplemented by reference TRBV7-8 and TRBJ1-1, the full variable domain reads GAGVSQSPRYKVAKRGQDVALRCDPISGHVSLFWYQQALGQGPEFLTYFQNEAQLDKSGLPSDRFFAERPEGSVSTLKIQRTQQEDSAVYLCASSLSISGGRTEAFFGQGTRLTVV.

This clonotype was observed a few times. V and J are TRBV4-2 and TRBJ2-7; D tentatively fits TRBD1 or TRBD2 (6 bases each). The CDR3 is made up of 15 amino acids. Germline CDR1 is LGHNA and CDR2 is YNFKEQ. V was pared by 0 bases and J by 7 bases, with 16 bases between. The CDR3, as DNA: TGTGCCAGCAGCCAAGATCGGAGGGGGGCCAGTGAGCAGTACTTC. Its protein is CASSQDRRGASEQYF.

This clonotype appeared many times. The chain links TRBV28 to TRBJ2-7; 9 bases fit TRBD1. Trimming took 6 bases from V and 7 from J; bases not matched to a gene: 7. The CDR3 is 13 residues long. The germline V gene encodes CDR1 MDHEN and CDR2 SYDVKM. CDR3 region: CASSTGTGLEQYF. The CDR3 DNA follows: TGTGCCAGCAGCACTGGGACAGGGTTGGAGCAGTACTTC.

The rearrangement uses TRBV15 and TRBJ2-5; possible D gene TRBD2, 5 bases. V lost 0 bases to trimming and J lost 2 bases, with 10 bases between them. This CDR3 has 15 amino acids. Germline CDR1 reads LNHNV; CDR2 reads YYDKDF (reference sequence). CDR3 in DNA: TGTGCCACCAGCAGAGACCCCGGGAATCAAGAGACCCAGTACTTC. Translated, it gives CATSRDPGNQETQYF.

At least ten counts were recorded for this clonotype. V and J are TRBV4-2 and TRBJ2-7; 10 bases match TRBD2. The CDR3 covers 15 residues. J lost 0 bases, V lost 4 bases, and 3 bases had no gene match. CDR1 LGHNA and CDR2 YNFKEQ come from the germline V gene. CDR3 in DNA: TGTGCCAGCAGCCGGACTAGCGGATACTCCTACGAGCAGTACTTC. Translated, it gives CASSRTSGYSYEQYF.

This clonotype has at least ten counts. The CDR3 coding sequence is TGTGCCAGCAGCATCCTTAGCGGAACCTACGAGCAGTACTTC. Its translation is CASSILSGTYEQYF. The chain couples TRBV6-2 or TRBV6-3 to TRBJ2-7; TRBD2 might be the D (6 bases). V was pared by 6 bases and J by 2 bases, with 14 bases between. The germline V gene encodes CDR1 MNHEY and CDR2 SVGEGT. The CDR3 totals 14 residues.

J is TRBJ1-1 and V is TRBV28, with a weak D call TRBD1 (5 bases). CDR1 and CDR2 from the germline V gene are MDHEN and SYDVKM. V was shortened by 6 bases and J by 4 bases, with 15 bases between the two germline ends. There are 14 residues in the CDR3. The CDR3 region has the DNA TGTGCCAGCAGCACCACCGGTGGGGCCACTGAAGCTTTCTTT. It translates to CASSTTGGATEAFF.

The rearrangement uses TRBV11-2 and TRBJ2-1, with D perhaps matching TRBD1 or TRBD2 (7 bases each). This CDR3 spans 14 amino acids. Germline values: CDR1 SGHAT, CDR2 FQNNGV. V was shortened by 5 bases and J by 8 bases, with 16 bases between the two germline ends. The CDR3 DNA reads as TGTGCCAGCAGCCTTCGACAGGGAGGGGATGAGCAGTTCTTC. Amino acid sequence: CASSLRQGGDEQFF. The whole variable domain, filled in from reference TRBV11-2 and TRBJ2-1, reads EAGVAQSPRYKIIEKRQSVAFWCNPISGHATLYWYQQILGQGPKLLIQFQNNGVVDDSQLPKDRFSAERLKGVDSTLKIQPAKLEDSAVYLCASSLRQGGDEQFFGPGTRLTVL.

J is TRBJ1-1 and V is TRBV7-9; tentatively, D is TRBD1 (5 bases). Trimming cost V 3 bases and J 8 bases, with 10 bases left between them. Germline loops: CDR1 SEHNR, CDR2 FQNEAQ (reference sequence). The CDR3 is 12 residues long. In DNA, the CDR3 is TGTGCCAGCAGCTTCTCAGGGTTGGAAGCTTTCTTT. Its translation is CASSFSGLEAFF.

This clonotype was counted ten times or more. The chain uses TRBV7-2 and TRBJ2-2; 8 bases line up with TRBD1. The CDR3 runs 16 residues. Per germline, CDR1 SGHTA and CDR2 FQGNSA. The J segment lost 1 base and the V segment lost 6 bases, leaving 7 bases of the junction unmatched. The CDR3 DNA reads TGTGCCAGCAGTCCCACCGGGACAGGGAACACCGGGGAGCTGTTTTTT. Translated, it gives CASSPTGTGNTGELFF.

In this sample, this clonotype turned up many times. The genes are TRBV20-1 and TRBJ1-5; D unclear. The V end was cut by 0 bases, the J end by 1 base, with 7 bases between. The germline CDR1 and CDR2 sequences are DFQATT and SNEGSKA (reference sequence). The CDR3 spans 14 residues. DNA of the CDR3: TGCAGTGCTAGAGATAGTATCAGCAATCAGCCCCAGCATTTT. Translation: CSARDSISNQPQHF.